Below, 24 T cell receptor beta chains from the same sample are listed, as sequenced in a study of T cells in localized non-small cell lung cancer. Clones were sequenced by immunoSEQ multiplex PCR, and TCRdb holds only the in-frame ones, with some missing. The table lists 28,000 or so clones, roughly 80% of them singletons. The material was peripheral blood, obtained before any cancer treatment. The receptor set was obtained from a man aged 40 to 69 with stage III squamous cell lung carcinoma.

The chain joins TRBV18 to TRBJ1-1; 8 bases agree with TRBD1. CDR3 length: 16 residues. The germline CDR1 and CDR2 sequences are KGHSH and LQKENI. With 6 bases clipped from V and 7 bases from J, the junction kept 16 bases outside the gene matches. The CDR3 reads CASSPGQGIRNNEAFF. The CDR3 DNA reads as TGTGCCAGCTCGCCTGGACAGGGAATCCGAAATAATGAAGCTTTCTTT.

This clone has a single count. V is TRBV6-1 and J is TRBJ1-1; the D gene is possibly TRBD1 (5 bases). The V end was cut by 6 bases, the J end by 7 bases, with 15 bases between. CDR1 MNHNS and CDR2 SASEGT come from the germline V gene. This CDR3 region has 13 residues. The CDR3 nucleotides are TGTGCCAGCAGCGACCAGGTGAGGGGTGAAGCTTTCTTT. This sequence encodes CASSDQVRGEAFF.

The chain is built from TRBV5-6 and TRBJ1-2; TRBD1 agrees at 10 bases. The germline CDR1 and CDR2 sequences are SGHDT and YYEEEE. Germline trimming cut 0 bases from V and 4 bases from J; bases unmatched to any gene: 3. The CDR3 is 15 amino acids. This CDR3 is CASSLGQGAVYGYTF. The CDR3 coding sequence is TGTGCCAGCAGCTTGGGACAGGGGGCAGTCTATGGCTACACCTTC.

This chain joins TRBV28 and TRBJ2-1; 11 bases agree with TRBD2. Unmatched junction bases numbered 6, after V lost 5 bases and J lost 15 bases. The CDR3 is made up of 12 amino acids. Looked up from germline, CDR1 is MDHEN and CDR2 is SYDVKM. CDR3 coding DNA: TGTGCCAGCAGTCTGACTAGCGGGACACTGTTCTTC. Translated, it gives CASSLTSGTLFF.

The V and J genes are TRBV5-1 and TRBJ1-6; D is uncertain. V was pared by 5 bases and J by 3 bases, with 9 bases between. The V gene's germline CDR1 is SGHRS and CDR2 YFSETQ. CDR3 length equals 14 residues. CDR3 DNA: TGCGCCAGCAGGACCGGGGACTATAATTCACCCCTCCACTTT. Encoded protein: CASRTGDYNSPLHF.

The chain uses TRBV9 and TRBJ1-3; 7 bases line up with TRBD1. V lost 2 bases and J lost 6; bases outside the gene matches: 5. This CDR3 has 14 residues. Germline lookup yields CDR1 SGDLS and CDR2 YYNGEE. The CDR3 coding sequence is TGTGCCAGCAGCGTTGCGGGACAGCAAAACACCATATATTTT. It is translated as CASSVAGQQNTIYF.

V usage is TRBV28 and J usage is TRBJ1-5; 10 nucleotides align to TRBD1. From germline, CDR1 is MDHEN and CDR2 SYDVKM. The CDR3 extends over 15 amino acids. The V gene end was trimmed by 7 bases and the J gene end by 3 bases; junction bases not matched to a gene: 6. CDR3 region: CASNPGQGFNQPQHF. CDR3 coding DNA: TGTGCCAGCAATCCGGGACAGGGGTTCAATCAGCCCCAGCATTTT. Filled out from reference TRBV28 and TRBJ1-5, the complete variable domain reads DVKVTQSSRYLVKRTGEKVFLECVQDMDHENMFWYRQDPGLGLRLIYFSYDVKMKEKGDIPEGYSVSREKKERFSLILESASTNQTSMYLCASNPGQGFNQPQHFGDGTRLSIL.

The chain joins TRBV20-1 to TRBJ2-7; no clear D gene. With 3 bases removed from V and 6 bases from J, the gap between germline ends came to 9 bases. Germline CDR1 DFQATT, CDR2 SNEGSKA (reference sequence). This CDR3 is built from 11 residues. CDR3: CSASLSREQYF. CDR3 nucleotide sequence: TGCAGTGCTAGCCTGTCTCGCGAGCAGTACTTC.

This clone was detected a few times. V is TRBV5-5 and J is TRBJ2-1; D unclear. Trimming left V 4 bases short and J 7 bases short, with 9 bases between. Germline V CDR1 and CDR2: SGHKS, YYEKEE (reference sequence). The CDR3 length is 12 residues. CDR3 in amino acids: CASSPPVNEQFF. The CDR3 region has the DNA TGTGCCAGCAGCCCCCCCGTTAATGAGCAGTTCTTC.

The CDR3 DNA is TGTGCCAGCAGCTTACTAGCGGTCACAGATACGCAGTATTTT. This translates into CASSLLAVTDTQYF. The V gene is TRBV7-3, the J gene TRBJ2-3; TRBD2 matches 7 bases. V shed 2 bases, J shed 2 bases, and the junction held 1 base outside the gene matches. CDR1 and CDR2 (germline): SGHTA, FQGTGA. The CDR3 spans 14 residues.

The chain couples TRBV5-4 to TRBJ2-7, with 9 bases aligning to TRBD1. The CDR3 is made up of 14 amino acids. Germline values: CDR1 SGHNT, CDR2 YYREEE (reference sequence). J was trimmed by 4 bases and V by 5 bases; bases with no gene match: 7. This chain's CDR3 is CASRDGTGKYEQYF. DNA for the CDR3: TGTGCCAGCAGGGATGGGACAGGGAAGTACGAGCAGTACTTC. The full variable domain, in which reference TRBV5-4 and TRBJ2-7 provide the parts outside the CDR3, is ETGVTQSPTHLIKTRGQQVTLRCSSQSGHNTVSWYQQALGQGPQFIFQYYREEENGRGNFPPRFSGLQFPNYSSELNVNALELDDSALYLCASRDGTGKYEQYFGPGTRLTVT.

J is TRBJ1-1 and V is TRBV7-2; no definite D call. In germline, CDR1 is SGHTA, CDR2 FQGNSA. The CDR3 contains 13 residues. V dropped 3 bases and J dropped 1 base, with 6 bases sitting between them. CDR3 DNA sequence: TGTGCCAGCAGCTTGAAGTGGAACACTGAAGCTTTCTTT. The encoded protein is CASSLKWNTEAFF.

The chain joins TRBV30 to TRBJ1-1; possibly TRBD1 for D (6 bases). Trimming stripped 1 base from V and 9 bases from J, with 24 bases between. The CDR3 runs to 16 residues. The V gene's germline CDR1 is GTSNPN and CDR2 SVGIG (reference sequence). The CDR3: CAWSAYSAQGTEQAFF. Written as DNA, the CDR3 is TGTGCCTGGAGTGCATACTCCGCACAGGGCACAGAACAAGCTTTCTTT. Full variable domain (outside the CDR3, taken from reference TRBV30 and TRBJ1-1): SQTIHQWPATLVQPVGSPLSLECTVEGTSNPNLYWYRQAAGRGLQLLFYSVGIGQISSEVPQNLSASRPQDRQFILSSKKLLLSDSGFYLCAWSAYSAQGTEQAFFGQGTRLTVV.

The J gene is TRBJ2-1, the V gene TRBV13; TRBD1 aligns across 8 bases. V was pared by 5 bases and J by 1 base, with 4 bases of the junction left unmatched. The CDR3 is made up of 15 amino acids. The germline CDR1 and CDR2 sequences are PRHDT and FYEKMQ (reference sequence). Here the CDR3 DNA reads TGTGCCAGCAGCCACCGGGACAGGTCCTACAATGAGCAGTTCTTC. Protein sequence: CASSHRDRSYNEQFF.

This sequence joins TRBV9 and TRBJ1-2; D is unclear. The V and J ends lost 0 bases and 2 bases respectively, with 11 bases between them. This CDR3 has 15 amino acids. The germline gives CDR1 SGDLS, CDR2 YYNGEE. The chain's CDR3 is CASSVASAGNYGYTF. In nucleotides, the CDR3 is TGTGCCAGCAGCGTAGCTTCGGCGGGGAACTATGGCTACACCTTC. The whole variable domain, remainder taken from reference TRBV9 and TRBJ1-2, is DSGVTQTPKHLITATGQRVTLRCSPRSGDLSVYWYQQSLDQGLQFLIQYYNGEERAKGNILERFSAQQFPDLHSELNLSSLELGDSALYFCASSVASAGNYGYTFGSGTRLTVV.

The chain joins TRBV6-5 to TRBJ1-1; 8 bases match TRBD1. The CDR3 totals 13 residues. CDR1 and CDR2 (germline): MNHEY, SVGAGI. Trimming at V came to 6 bases and at J to 11 bases, leaving 11 bases not matched to a gene. The DNA of the CDR3 is TGTGCCAGCAGCGGGGGTCAGGGGGCCCGGGCTTTCTTT. It yields the protein CASSGGQGARAFF.

Here the CDR3 DNA reads TGCAGCGTTGAAGGGAACAGCGAGGAAGCTTTCTTT. Translation gives CSVEGNSEEAFF. V is TRBV29-1 and J is TRBJ1-1; no definite D call. Germline-derived CDR1 and CDR2 are SQVTM and ANQGSEA. The length of the CDR3 is 12 residues. Trimming stripped 1 base from V and 8 bases from J, with 11 bases between. Full variable domain (missing parts from reference TRBV29-1 and TRBJ1-1): SAVISQKPSRDICQRGTSLTIQCQVDSQVTMMFWYRQQPGQSLTLIATANQGSEATYESGFVIDKFPISRPNLTFSTLTVSNMSPEDSSIYLCSVEGNSEEAFFGQGTRLTVV.

This rearrangement joins TRBV6-1 to TRBJ2-3, with D possibly being TRBD2 (5 bases). CDR3 size: 14 residues. Germline CDR1 MNHNS, CDR2 SASEGT. The V end lost 4 bases, the J end lost 1 base, and 9 bases lay between the germline ends. CDR3 sequence: CASSVREGTDTQYF. In DNA form, the CDR3 reads TGTGCCAGCAGTGTACGGGAAGGCACAGATACGCAGTATTTT.

The gene calls are TRBV7-9 and TRBJ2-7, with D perhaps matching TRBD2 (6 bases). The germline V gene encodes CDR1 SEHNR and CDR2 FQNEAQ (reference sequence). V lost 4 bases and J lost 5, with 15 bases in between. This CDR3 spans 14 amino acids. The DNA of the CDR3 is TGTGCCAGCAGCTCCCCATGGGAGGCTAACGAGCAGTACGTC. Protein product: CASSSPWEANEQYV.

The chain couples TRBV11-3 to TRBJ1-4; D gene ambiguous. Germline V gives CDR1 SGHNT, CDR2 YENEEA. V lost 1 base to trimming and J lost 6 bases, with 18 bases between them. CDR3 size: 17 residues. This CDR3 reads CASSLVDRKKRDEKLFF. The CDR3 region has the DNA TGTGCCAGCAGCTTAGTCGATCGGAAAAAGCGAGATGAAAAACTGTTTTTT.

The chain joins TRBV5-4 to TRBJ2-2, with no clear D. Trimming took off 4 bases at V and 0 bases at J, with 16 bases between the two ends. This CDR3 has 17 amino acids. CDR1 and CDR2 from the germline V gene are SGHNT and YYREEE (reference sequence). DNA for the CDR3: TGTGCCAGCAGCCCCAACGTGGGCGCCCCGAACACCGGGGAGCTGTTTTTT. It translates to CASSPNVGAPNTGELFF.

A few counts support this clone. The CDR3 sequence is CASSPGRNQPQHF. CDR3 nucleotides: TGTGCCAGCTCACCAGGGCGGAATCAGCCCCAGCATTTT. The rearrangement uses TRBV18 and TRBJ1-5, with D unresolved. The CDR3 has 13 amino acids. V gave up 2 bases and J gave up 4 bases, with 6 bases separating them. The germline V gene encodes CDR1 KGHSH and CDR2 LQKENI.

The chain uses TRBV5-1 and TRBJ1-4; D remains ambiguous. The germline V gene encodes CDR1 SGHRS and CDR2 YFSETQ. This CDR3 is built from 14 residues. The V gene lost 2 bases and the J gene lost 5 bases, with 10 bases spanning the gap. This CDR3 is CASSLSSENEKLFF. DNA of the CDR3: TGCGCCAGCAGCTTAAGCTCGGAGAATGAAAAACTGTTTTTT.

In its sample, this clone was seen once. V usage is TRBV15 and J usage is TRBJ1-2, with D perhaps TRBD1 (6 bases). The CDR3 length is 16 residues. Trimming left V 5 bases short and J 4 bases short, with 20 bases between. Germline values: CDR1 LNHNV, CDR2 YYDKDF (reference sequence). CDR3 sequence reads: CATSGGGVKGSYGYTF. The CDR3 region has the DNA TGTGCCACCAGCGGGGGCGGGGTGAAAGGGAGCTATGGCTACACCTTC.